A selection of T cell receptor beta chains follows, all from one sample in a study of metastatic and nonmetastatic thyroid tumors. TCRdb re-clonotyped the PCR reads via MiXCR. Of roughly 25,000 clones in the sample, 20% to 25% are singletons; the top ten hold around 28%. The sample taken for sequencing was blood. The source is a male donor with papillary thyroid cancer or a benign thyroid nodule (not recorded which). Some clones in this sample may be carry-over from other donors' samples. The CDR3 runs from the conserved cysteine through the conserved F or W. The order of the fields is J gene, D gene, clone size, V gene, CDR3 DNA, CDR3 protein. The D gene is left open where the match is weak. Clone sizes are given selectively: once, few, many, or a class where the clone is expanded.

TRBJ2-3 | - | - | TRBV2 | TGTGCCAGCAGTGAAACAGGATCTAGCACAGATACGCAGTATTTT | CASSETGSSTDTQYF
TRBJ1-2 | - | many | TRBV5-6 | TGTGCCAGCAGCCCCGGGACACCCTATGGCTACACCTTC | CASSPGTPYGYTF
TRBJ2-1 | - | many | TRBV29-1 | TGCAGCGTTACCATTAGCACTGAGCAGTTCTTC | CSVTISTEQFF
TRBJ2-1 | - | many | TRBV6-5 | TGTGCCAGCAGTTACCCGGGGCAGCGCTGGTACAATGAGCAGTTCTTC | CASSYPGQRWYNEQFF
TRBJ2-2 | - | many | TRBV20-1 | TGCAGTGCTAGAGATGCCAGGGCGAACACCGGGGAGCTGTTTTTT | CSARDARANTGELFF
TRBJ2-3 | - | - | TRBV9 | TGTGCCAGCAGTGTGAACCTTGGGCAGGGAGCAGATACGCAGTATTTT | CASSVNLGQGADTQYF
TRBJ2-7 | - | many | TRBV20-1 | TGCAGTGCTAGAGGGGCAAACTACGAGCAGTACTTC | CSARGANYEQYF
TRBJ2-7 | - | many | TRBV18 | TGTGCCAGCTCCCCAACCAGTAAGTCCTACGAGCAGTACTTC | CASSPTSKSYEQYF
TRBJ1-1 | - | many | TRBV20-1 | TGCAGTGCTAGAGATAATCAGGGTAGCACTGAAGCTTTCTTT | CSARDNQGSTEAFF
TRBJ2-7 | - | many | TRBV10-1 | TGCGCCAGCAGTGAGGGACTCGAAACCTACGAGCAGTACTTC | CASSEGLETYEQYF
TRBJ1-5 | - | many | TRBV5-6 | TGTGCCAGCAGCTTAGGAGGCCTAGCCCAGCATTTT | CASSLGGLAQHF
TRBJ2-5 | - | many | TRBV11-2 | TGTGCCAGCAGCTTAGAACCGCCAAACGAGTACCAAGAGACCCAGTACTTC | CASSLEPPNEYQETQYF
TRBJ2-7 | - | many | TRBV7-2 | TGTGCCAGCAGCTTAGATGCAGGGGCCTACGAGCAGTACTTC | CASSLDAGAYEQYF
TRBJ1-3 | - | many | TRBV3-1 | TGTGCCAGCAGATTACAGGGATCCGGAAACACCATATATTTT | CASRLQGSGNTIYF
TRBJ2-2 | TRBD1 | many | TRBV7-9 | TGTGCCAGCAGCTTCCCCCGGGGCCAGGGGGCAGGTACCGGGGAGCTGTTTTTT | CASSFPRGQGAGTGELFF
TRBJ1-1 | - | once | TRBV6-5 | TGTGCCAGCAGTTCGACAGAGAAGACTGATGCTTTCTTT | CASSSTEKTDAFF
TRBJ2-2 | - | many | TRBV5-1 | TGCGCCAGCAGCCCCATGGGGCACCCAGTGAACACCGGGGAGCTGTTTTTT | CASSPMGHPVNTGELFF
TRBJ2-7 | - | many | TRBV13 | TGTGCCAGCAGCTTAGCGTTTGGCGGAACCTACGAGCAGTACTTC | CASSLAFGGTYEQYF
TRBJ1-2 | TRBD1 | - | TRBV5-6 | TGTACCAGCAGCCCTCTAACAGGGGGGGATGGCTACACCTTC | CTSSPLTGGDGYTF
TRBJ1-3 | - | many | TRBV15 | TGTGCCACCAGCAGCTACCGAGTCTCTGGAAACACCATATATTTT | CATSSYRVSGNTIYF
TRBJ2-1 | - | many | TRBV20-1 | TGCAGTGCTAAATATTACAATGAGCAGTTCTTC | CSAKYYNEQFF
TRBJ2-2 | - | many | TRBV6-2/TRBV6-3 | TGTGCCAGCAGTTACCCCGGGGAGCTGTTTTTT | CASSYPGELFF
TRBJ1-1 | TRBD1 | many | TRBV7-3 | TGTGCCAGCAGCTTAAGGGTGGGGCGGCAGGGGGAGAGGAACACTGAAGCTTTCTTT | CASSLRVGRQGERNTEAFF
TRBJ2-7 | - | many | TRBV4-3 | TGCGCCAGCAGCCTCATCGCCGGGCAGGGGAATCTCGAGCAGTACTTC | CASSLIAGQGNLEQYF
TRBJ2-5 | - | many | TRBV18 | TGTGCCAGCTCACCGGGCCTTGGGGAGACCCAGTACTTC | CASSPGLGETQYF
TRBJ2-6 | - | many | TRBV19 | TGTGCCAGTAGTGTGGACCAGGGGTCTGGGGCCAACGTCCTGACTTTC | CASSVDQGSGANVLTF
TRBJ1-5 | TRBD1 | many | TRBV3-1 | TGTGCCAGCAGCCAAGGACAGGGGGATCAGCCCCAGCATTTT | CASSQGQGDQPQHF
TRBJ1-2 | - | few | TRBV12-3/TRBV12-4 | TGTGCCAGCAGCCCAGTTCGAGCCTACGGCTACACCTTC | CASSPVRAYGYTF
TRBJ1-5 | - | many | TRBV28 | TGTGCCAGCAGTTTGAACACTGGAGGGCACGATCAGCCCCAGCATTTT | CASSLNTGGHDQPQHF
TRBJ1-1 | TRBD1 | many | TRBV3-1 | TGTGCCAGCAGCCAGGTAACGGGACAGGGGTTTTATTCTGAAGCTTTCTTT | CASSQVTGQGFYSEAFF
TRBJ2-7 | - | many | TRBV4-2 | TGTGCCAGCAGCCAAGAAGAGAGACAGAATTACGAGCAGTACTTC | CASSQEERQNYEQYF
TRBJ1-1 | - | many | TRBV30 | TGTGCCTGGAGTGTACAATGGGACACTGAAGCTTTCTTT | CAWSVQWDTEAFF
TRBJ1-6 | - | many | TRBV30 | TGTGCCTGGAGTGTATTCCCACCCCTCCACTTT | CAWSVFPPLHF
TRBJ1-1 | - | many | TRBV2 | TGTGCCAGCAGTTGGTTCTCTGAAGCTTTCTTT | CASSWFSEAFF
TRBJ1-1 | - | many | TRBV5-5 | TGTGCCAGCGGTCGGGAGACCAACACTGAAGCTTTCTTT | CASGRETNTEAFF
TRBJ2-7 | - | once | TRBV7-2 | TGTGCCAGCAGCTTAGGGACTTGGACCTACGAGCAGTACTTC | CASSLGTWTYEQYF
TRBJ2-7 | - | medium-sized | TRBV5-1 | TGCGCCAGCAGCCTGGACGGGAGTTCACCCTACGAGCAGTACTTC | CASSLDGSSPYEQYF
TRBJ2-5 | - | many | TRBV7-7 | TGTGCTAGCAGCTTAGGCCCAGGCCACCAAGAGACCCAGTACTTC | CASSLGPGHQETQYF
TRBJ1-6 | TRBD1 | medium-sized | TRBV9 | TGTGCCAGCAGCGCCGGGACAGTGAATTCACCCCTCCACTTT | CASSAGTVNSPLHF
TRBJ1-5 | - | many | TRBV28 | TGTGCCAGCAGGGAAGGGGTTCAGCCCCAGCATTTT | CASREGVQPQHF
TRBJ2-4 | - | many | TRBV7-9 | TGTGCCAGCAGCTCTCAGGGTGGGGCCAAAAACATTCAGTACTTC | CASSSQGGAKNIQYF
TRBJ2-2 | - | many | TRBV20-1 | TGCAGTGCTAGACCCCCGACAGGGAGGGGATCCGGGGAGCTGTTTTTT | CSARPPTGRGSGELFF
TRBJ2-7 | TRBD2 | many | TRBV7-9 | TGTGCCAGCACCCCGGGGGAGGGGCGCATCTACGAGCAGTACTTC | CASTPGEGRIYEQYF
TRBJ1-6 | TRBD1 | few | TRBV6-2/TRBV6-3 | TGTGCCAGCATCAAATCGGGACAGGGGAATTCACCCCTCCACTTT | CASIKSGQGNSPLHF
TRBJ1-5 | - | - | TRBV6-1 | TGTCCCAGCAGTGACTACGGCAATCAGCCCCAGCATTTT | CPSSDYGNQPQHF
TRBJ1-6 | TRBD1 | - | TRBV13 | TGTGAGAGCAGCCCCGGTCTGACAGGGCAGTATACGGGATCACCCCTCCACTTT | CESSPGLTGQYTGSPLHF
TRBJ1-3 | - | many | TRBV30 | TGTGCCACCCGAACAGGGTTTGGAAACACCATATATTTT | CATRTGFGNTIYF
TRBJ2-7 | TRBD2 | many | TRBV5-6 | TGTGCCAGCAGCTCCCAGACTAGGGCTAGCGGATCCTACGAGCAGTACTTC | CASSSQTRASGSYEQYF
TRBJ2-1 | TRBD2 | many | TRBV10-1 | TGCGCCAGCAGCCGGACTAGCGGGAGGGGGAGCTCCTACAATGAGCAGTTCTTC | CASSRTSGRGSSYNEQFF
TRBJ2-5 | - | many | TRBV25-1 | TGTGCCAGCAGTGAAGGGCAGGGATTGTCCCTCCAAGAGACCCAGTACTTC | CASSEGQGLSLQETQYF
TRBJ1-2 | - | many | TRBV7-8 | TGTGCCAGCAGCTTAGGTGAATATGGCTACACCTTC | CASSLGEYGYTF
TRBJ2-3 | TRBD2 | many | TRBV4-2 | TGTGCCAGCAGCCAAGAGACAGCGGGGCCGGCTAGCACAGATACGCAGTATTTT | CASSQETAGPASTDTQYF
TRBJ2-1 | - | once | TRBV4-1 | TGCGCAAGCAGACAAGACTTCGACAGCTCCTACGAGCAGTTCTTC | CASRQDFDSSYEQFF
TRBJ2-1 | TRBD2 | many | TRBV20-1 | TGCAGTGCACCCGGGACTAGCGGATTTCCAAATGAGCAGTTCTTC | CSAPGTSGFPNEQFF